The source of this TCR beta chain is a study of blood T cell repertoires in COVID-19. In the study overall: There were acute and convalescent COVID-19 samples, and they came from the United States, Italy and Spain. PBMCs, B-cell-depleted T cells, or T cells provided the cDNA or gDNA that made up the material.

Germline CDR1 is KGHSH and CDR2 is LQKENI. This CDR3 has 14 residues. Deletions cut 7 bases from V and 7 bases from J, with 16 bases between. Original processing notes: Estimated nucleated cell counts came from reference gene primer amplification. Generated by immunoSEQ multiplex PCR, the TCRdb table keeps only in-frame clones and is missing some. V and J calls and clone size come straight from that table; D and trimming were deduced from the DNA. The sample contains roughly 70,000 clones, under 85% of which appear only once. This clonotype originated in a man aged 65 to 85 with acute or convalescent COVID-19. Sequenced material: peripheral blood. This chain joins TRBV18 and TRBJ1-4; D unresolved. CDR3 nucleotide sequence: TGTGCCAGCTGGCCGGGGTTAGGACGTGAAAAACTGTTTTTT. This sequence encodes CASWPGLGREKLFF.